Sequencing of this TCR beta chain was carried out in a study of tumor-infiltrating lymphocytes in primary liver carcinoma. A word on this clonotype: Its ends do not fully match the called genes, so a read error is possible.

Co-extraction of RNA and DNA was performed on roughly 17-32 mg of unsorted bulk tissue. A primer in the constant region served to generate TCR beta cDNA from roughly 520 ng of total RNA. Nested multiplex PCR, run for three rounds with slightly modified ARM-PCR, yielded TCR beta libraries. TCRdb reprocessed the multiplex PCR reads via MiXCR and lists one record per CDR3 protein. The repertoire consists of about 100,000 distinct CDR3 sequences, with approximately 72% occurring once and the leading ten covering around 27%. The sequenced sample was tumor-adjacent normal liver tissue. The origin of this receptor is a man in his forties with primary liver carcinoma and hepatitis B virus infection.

The DNA of the CDR3 is TGTGCCAGCAGCTTGGAGGGGGCAAGCTCATACAATGGGCAGTCCTTC. Translating it yields CASSLEGASSYNGQSF. V usage is TRBV5-6 and J usage is TRBJ2-1; TRBD1 aligns across 7 bases. Germline loops: CDR1 SGHDT, CDR2 YYEEEE. The CDR3 covers 16 residues.